This passage covers 10 T cell receptor beta chains from one sample sequenced in a study of blood T cell repertoires in COVID-19. Only in-frame clones appear in the TCRdb table, and some are missing; sequencing was by immunoSEQ multiplex PCR. The sample has fewer than 300,000 clones, about 88% seen once. The sequenced material came from peripheral blood. These TCRs come from a woman aged 40-49 years who had recovered from COVID-19.

This clone was observed a handful of times. The rearrangement uses TRBV11-2 and TRBJ1-2; D gene uncertain. The V gene lost 5 bases and the J gene lost 2 bases, with 15 bases spanning the gap. The V gene's germline CDR1 is SGHAT and CDR2 FQNNGV. The CDR3 has 15 amino acids. CDR3 protein: CASSPHLASNYGYTF. In DNA, the CDR3 is TGTGCCAGCAGCCCACATTTGGCATCCAACTATGGCTACACCTTC.

The chain employs TRBV7-2 and TRBJ2-7; D not resolved. The V gene's germline CDR1 is SGHTA and CDR2 FQGNSA. Trimming stripped 5 bases from V and 9 bases from J, with 14 bases between. The CDR3 length is 12 residues. CDR3 residues: CASSPASLGQYF. The CDR3 DNA reads as TGTGCCAGCAGCCCCGCTTCCCTAGGGCAGTACTTC.

This chain joins TRBV7-9 and TRBJ2-7; 11 positions match TRBD2. The CDR3 loop spans 17 amino acids. The germline CDR1 and CDR2 sequences are SEHNR and FQNEAQ (reference sequence). V gave up 4 bases and J gave up 6 bases; unmatched junction bases: 14. CDR3 loop: CASSYSGRPGTSGEQYF. The CDR3 bases are TGTGCCAGCAGCTATAGTGGGAGGCCCGGGACTAGCGGCGAGCAGTACTTC.

DNA of the CDR3: TGTGCCTCCATGGGACAGGGACGTGGCTACACCTTC. Translation gives CASMGQGRGYTF. The chain carries TRBV6-5 and TRBJ1-2; 9 bases map to TRBD1. The CDR3 length is 12 residues. The germline CDR1 and CDR2 sequences are MNHEY and SVGAGI. Trimming at V came to 11 bases and at J to 7 bases, leaving 8 bases not matched to a gene.

V is TRBV6-5 and J is TRBJ2-5, with D possibly TRBD2 on 5 matching bases. V lost 7 bases and J lost 0, with 9 bases in between. The CDR3 totals 13 residues. Germline V lookup: CDR1 MNHEY, CDR2 SVGAGI. This chain's CDR3 is CASTGSDQETQYF. The CDR3 DNA follows: TGTGCCAGCACCGGTAGCGACCAAGAGACCCAGTACTTC.

This chain connects TRBV13 to TRBJ1-6; no reliable D call. Germline V lookup: CDR1 PRHDT, CDR2 FYEKMQ (reference sequence). The CDR3 has 14 amino acids. Trimming pared 4 bases from V and 5 bases from J, leaving 9 bases between. CDR3 sequence reads: CASSYTVNNSPLHF. The CDR3 DNA reads TGTGCCAGCAGCTACACAGTGAATAATTCACCCCTCCACTTT.

The chain carries TRBV4-2 and TRBJ2-1, with D possibly matching TRBD1 (5 bases). V was shortened by 4 bases and J by 2 bases, with 9 bases between the two germline ends. Germline V lookup: CDR1 LGHNA, CDR2 YNFKEQ. The CDR3 is 14 amino acids. DNA of the CDR3: TGTGCCAGCAGCCCCCGGACAACCTACAATGAGCAGTTCTTC. Protein product: CASSPRTTYNEQFF.

V usage is TRBV6-5 and J usage is TRBJ1-2, with 10 bases aligning to TRBD1. J lost 1 base, V lost 6 bases, and 2 bases had no gene match. The germline CDR1 and CDR2 sequences are MNHEY and SVGAGI. The CDR3 is made up of 14 amino acids. The CDR3 here is CASRWDRGNYGYTF. The CDR3 coding sequence is TGTGCCAGCAGGTGGGACAGGGGTAACTATGGCTACACCTTC.

This clone was recorded a few times. This rearrangement joins TRBV10-3 to TRBJ1-6; TRBD1 aligns across 7 bases. The CDR3 sequence is 14 residues long. CDR1 ENHRY and CDR2 SYGVKD come from the germline V gene. V lost 5 bases and J lost 10; bases outside the gene matches: 8. Here the CDR3 reads CAISPITGASPLHF. The CDR3 region has the DNA TGTGCCATCAGTCCTATAACAGGGGCCTCACCCCTCCACTTT.

The V and J genes are TRBV15 and TRBJ2-3; a possible D gene is TRBD1 (6 bases). Germline CDR1 reads LNHNV; CDR2 reads YYDKDF (reference sequence). V shed 5 bases and J shed 3 bases, with 15 bases lying between them. The CDR3 has 15 amino acids. The CDR3 here is CATSGTNPWTDTQYF. CDR3 DNA sequence: TGTGCCACCAGCGGGACAAACCCTTGGACAGATACGCAGTATTTT.